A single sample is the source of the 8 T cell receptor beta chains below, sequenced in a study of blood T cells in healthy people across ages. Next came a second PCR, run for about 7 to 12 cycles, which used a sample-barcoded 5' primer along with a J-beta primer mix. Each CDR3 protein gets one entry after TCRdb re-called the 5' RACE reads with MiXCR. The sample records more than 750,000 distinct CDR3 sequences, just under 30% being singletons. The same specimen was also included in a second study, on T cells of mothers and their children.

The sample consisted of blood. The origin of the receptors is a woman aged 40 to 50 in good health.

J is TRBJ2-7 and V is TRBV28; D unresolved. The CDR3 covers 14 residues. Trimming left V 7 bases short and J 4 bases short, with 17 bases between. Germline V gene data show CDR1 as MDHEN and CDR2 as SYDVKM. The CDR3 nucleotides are TGTGCCAGCACGGACCGAGAAGAAGGGTACGAGCAGTACTTC. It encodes CASTDREEGYEQYF.

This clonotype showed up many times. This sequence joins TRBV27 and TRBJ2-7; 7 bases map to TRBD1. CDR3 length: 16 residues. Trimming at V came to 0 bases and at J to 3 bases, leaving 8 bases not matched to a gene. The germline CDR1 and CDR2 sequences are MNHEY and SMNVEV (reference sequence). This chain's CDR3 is CASSLSPRTGHYEQYF. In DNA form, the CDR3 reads TGTGCCAGCAGTTTATCGCCCAGGACAGGACACTACGAGCAGTACTTC.

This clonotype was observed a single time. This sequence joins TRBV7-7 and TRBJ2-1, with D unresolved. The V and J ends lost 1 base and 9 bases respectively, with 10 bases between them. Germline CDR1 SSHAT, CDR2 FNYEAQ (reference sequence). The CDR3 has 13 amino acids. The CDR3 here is CASSLDGSGEQFF. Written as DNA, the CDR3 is TGTGCCAGCAGCTTAGATGGCAGTGGTGAGCAGTTCTTC.

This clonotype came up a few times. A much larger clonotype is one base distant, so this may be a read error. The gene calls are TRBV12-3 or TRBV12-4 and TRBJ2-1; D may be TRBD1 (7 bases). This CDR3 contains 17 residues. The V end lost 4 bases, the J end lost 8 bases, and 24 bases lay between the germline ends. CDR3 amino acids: CASSSPEGAGSADEQFF. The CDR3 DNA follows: TGTGCCAGCAGTTCCCCGGAGGGGGCAGGGTCCGCGGATGAGCAGTTCTTC.

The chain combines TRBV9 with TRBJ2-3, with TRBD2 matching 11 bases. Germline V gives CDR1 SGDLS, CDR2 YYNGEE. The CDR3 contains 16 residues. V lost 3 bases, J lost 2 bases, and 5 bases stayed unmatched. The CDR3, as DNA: TGTGCCAGCAGCGGTCCTAGCGGGGGGCCCACAGATACGCAGTATTTT. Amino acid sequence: CASSGPSGGPTDTQYF.

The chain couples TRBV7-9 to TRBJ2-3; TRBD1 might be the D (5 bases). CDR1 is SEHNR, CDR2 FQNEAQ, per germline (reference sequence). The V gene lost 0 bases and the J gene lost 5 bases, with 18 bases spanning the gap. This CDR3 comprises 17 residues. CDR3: CASSLALAALGEDTQYF. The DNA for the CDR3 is TGTGCCAGCAGCTTAGCGTTGGCTGCGTTAGGGGAAGATACGCAGTATTTT.

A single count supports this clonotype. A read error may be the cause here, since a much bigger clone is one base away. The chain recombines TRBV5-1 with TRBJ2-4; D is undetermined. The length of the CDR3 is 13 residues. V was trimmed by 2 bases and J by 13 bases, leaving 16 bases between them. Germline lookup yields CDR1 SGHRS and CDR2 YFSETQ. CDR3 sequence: CASSLYQVDEQYF. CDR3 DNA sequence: TGCGCCAGCAGCTTATACCAGGTCGATGAGCAGTACTTC.

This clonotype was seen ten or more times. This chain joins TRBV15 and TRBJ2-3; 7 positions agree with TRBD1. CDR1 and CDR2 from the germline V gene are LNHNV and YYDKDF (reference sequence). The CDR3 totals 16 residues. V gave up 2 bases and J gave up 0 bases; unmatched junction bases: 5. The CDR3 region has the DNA TGTGCCACCAGCAGACTTTGGGACAGTAGCACAGATACGCAGTATTTT. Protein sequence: CATSRLWDSSTDTQYF. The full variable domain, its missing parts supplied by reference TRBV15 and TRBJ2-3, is DAMVIQNPRYQVTQFGKPVTLSCSQTLNHNVMYWYQQKSSQAPKLLFHYYDKDFNNEADTPDNFQSRRPNTSFCFLDIRSPGLGDTAMYLCATSRLWDSSTDTQYFGPGTRLTVL.